The clone carrying this T cell receptor beta chain has a handful of counts. Its antigen remains unidentified. Per the germline V gene, CDR1 is MGHRA and CDR2 is YSYEKL. The CDR3 consists of 16 residues. V was trimmed by 6 bases and J by 4 bases, leaving 16 bases between them. The data derive from a study of molecular identifiers for immune sequencing clone quantification. The study's findings and limits: Spiked Jurkat TCR RNA equal to one cell could reportedly be picked out among 940,000 or so naive cells.

Sorting recovered naive CD8 T cells on a CD8+CD4-CCR7+CD45RA+ profile. Each CDR3 protein gets one entry after TCRdb re-called the PCR reads with MiXCR. The sample yields about 630,000 distinct CDR3 sequences, 25% seen once. Source material: naive CD8+ T cells from blood, with Jurkat cell RNA spiked in. Sample subset: FACS-sorted CD8+CD4-CCR7+CD45RA+ naive T cells. This chain connects TRBV4-1 to TRBJ2-6; possible D gene TRBD2, 5 bases. The clonotype originates from a human donor in good health. Some libraries in this study had Jurkat cell RNA spiked in. CDR3 protein: CASSGGTQMGANVLTF. CDR3 bases: TGCGCCAGCAGTGGAGGTACCCAGATGGGGGCCAACGTCCTGACTTTC.